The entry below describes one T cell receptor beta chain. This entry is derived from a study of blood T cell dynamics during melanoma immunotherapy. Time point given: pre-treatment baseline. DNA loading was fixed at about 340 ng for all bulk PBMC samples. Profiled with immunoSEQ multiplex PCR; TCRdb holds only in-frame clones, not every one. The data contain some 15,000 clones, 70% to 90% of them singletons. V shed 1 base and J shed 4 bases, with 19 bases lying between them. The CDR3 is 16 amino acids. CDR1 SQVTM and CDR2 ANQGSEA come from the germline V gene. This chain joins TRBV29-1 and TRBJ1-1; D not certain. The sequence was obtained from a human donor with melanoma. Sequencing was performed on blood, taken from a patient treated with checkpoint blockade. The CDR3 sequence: CSVEVVPGSMGTEAFF. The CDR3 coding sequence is TGCAGCGTTGAAGTAGTGCCGGGATCAATGGGCACTGAAGCTTTCTTT.